This TCR beta chain was profiled in a study of T cell repertoires in aging, cancer and after chemotherapy. About the study: Paired samples before and after chemotherapy came from chronic lymphocytic leukemia patients on fludarabine- or bendamustine-based regimens. Approximately 9 million TCR reads made up the full dataset.

Study-wide points: Thymic emigration or peripheral T cell expansion may be impaired by lymphoid organ infiltration in hematological cancer. Rebound thymic output was suggested by rising median generation probability during chemotherapy in each cancer cohort.

For this clonotype: Its antigen is as yet unknown.

Peripheral blood genomic DNA, not sorted cells or RNA, was the template. TRB rearrangements spanning V, D and J were amplified using mixed TRB-A/B primers. A single record per CDR3 protein comes from TCRdb applying MiXCR to the multiplex PCR reads. Found here are roughly 6,000 distinct CDR3 sequences, more than 30% of them singletons; the top ten hold about 45%. Sequencing was performed on blood. The TCR originated in a human donor with a blood cancer.

This chain's CDR3 is CAISGGGRTGETQYF. CDR3 nucleotide sequence: TGTGCCATCAGTGGGGGGGGGAGGACTGGAGAGACCCAGTACTTC. The rearrangement joins TRBV10-3 to TRBJ2-5; 7 bases line up with TRBD2. V lost 4 bases to trimming and J lost 4 bases; unmatched junction nucleotides: 9. The CDR3 extends over 15 amino acids. Germline V gene lookup returns CDR1 ENHRY and CDR2 SYGVKD.